A single T cell receptor (beta chain) is shown here with its context. Per the germline V gene, CDR1 is SNHLY and CDR2 is FYNNEI. The ends were cut back, 5 bases at V and 0 bases at J, with 11 bases in the middle. CDR3 length: 15 amino acids. The data were obtained in a study of blood T cell repertoires in COVID-19. Across the study: Acute-phase and convalescent COVID-19 samples originated in the United States, Italy and Spain. T cells, B-cell-depleted T cells, or PBMCs provided the cDNA or gDNA that served as material.

Under the authors' procedure: Estimates of nucleated cell counts were drawn from the amplification of reference gene primers. Assay: immunoSEQ multiplex PCR; the TCRdb copy retains only in-frame clones and omits some. V and J calls plus clone size are reproduced from that table; the DNA served to infer D and trimming. The sample carries about 78,000 clones, roughly 80% recorded once. Specimen: peripheral blood. The sequence was obtained from a human donor in a cohort sampled during active COVID-19. This sequence joins TRBV2 and TRBJ1-5; D gene ambiguous. CDR3 in amino acids: CASSFSGASNQPQHF. The CDR3 DNA reads as TGTGCCAGCAGTTTTTCAGGTGCTAGCAATCAGCCCCAGCATTTT.